The 9 T cell receptor beta chains given below trace back to one sample, sequenced in a study of control samples from healthy donors and cancer patients. The protocol was immunoSEQ multiplex PCR, while the TCRdb copy is restricted to in-frame clones and leaves out a portion. This sample has about 110,000 clones, with 88% found just once. Sample: PBMCs. Receptor source: an older woman with lung cancer.

This chain connects TRBV5-5 to TRBJ2-5; 10 bases are shared with TRBD1. The J segment lost 1 base and the V segment lost 2 bases, leaving 8 bases of the junction unmatched. In germline, CDR1 is SGHKS, CDR2 YYEKEE (reference sequence). This CDR3 contains 17 residues. The CDR3: CASSFPFWTGGQETQYF. The CDR3 region has the DNA TGTGCCAGCAGCTTTCCTTTTTGGACAGGGGGCCAAGAGACCCAGTACTTC. Looking up the rest from reference TRBV5-5 and TRBJ2-5 gives the full variable domain: DAGVTQSPTHLIKTRGQQVTLRCSPISGHKSVSWYQQVLGQGPQFIFQYYEKEERGRGNFPDRFSARQFPNYSSELNVNALLLGDSALYLCASSFPFWTGGQETQYFGPGTRLLVL.

J is TRBJ2-3 and V is TRBV5-1; tentative D call: TRBD2 (6 bases). Trimming cost V 2 bases and J 1 base, with 11 bases left between them. There are 15 residues in the CDR3. CDR1 is SGHRS, CDR2 YFSETQ, per germline. CDR3 sequence: CASSLVAEGTDTQYF. CDR3 bases: TGCGCCAGCAGCTTAGTAGCGGAAGGCACAGATACGCAGTATTTT.

The chain couples TRBV5-4 to TRBJ2-1; 13 nucleotides match TRBD2. Germline CDR1 and CDR2: SGHNT and YYREEE (reference sequence). Trimming took 4 bases from V and 14 from J; bases not matched to a gene: 12. The CDR3 extends over 15 amino acids. This chain's CDR3 is CASSLGTSGTSEEFF. The CDR3 DNA is TGTGCCAGCAGCCTCGGGACTAGCGGGACCTCAGAGGAGTTCTTC. The full variable domain, rest sourced from reference TRBV5-4 and TRBJ2-1, is ETGVTQSPTHLIKTRGQQVTLRCSSQSGHNTVSWYQQALGQGPQFIFQYYREEENGRGNFPPRFSGLQFPNYSSELNVNALELDDSALYLCASSLGTSGTSEEFFGPGTRLTVL.

The chain combines TRBV19 with TRBJ2-7; no definite D call. Germline CDR1 LNHDA, CDR2 SQIVND (reference sequence). The CDR3 has 12 residues. V lost 4 bases and J lost 6, with 10 bases in between. CDR3 bases: TGTGCCAGTAGTAGTCAACAGTCCGAGCAGTACTTC. Amino acid sequence: CASSSQQSEQYF.

V and J are TRBV27 and TRBJ1-5; D remains ambiguous. The V gene's germline CDR1 is MNHEY and CDR2 SMNVEV (reference sequence). V lost 6 bases and J 6 bases, leaving 12 bases between the germline ends. There are 13 residues in the CDR3. CDR3 DNA sequence: TGTGCCAGCAGCTCTTATGGATCTCAGCCCCAGCATTTT. This translates into CASSSYGSQPQHF.

This sequence joins TRBV7-3 and TRBJ1-1; the D is unclear. CDR3 length: 14 amino acids. The ends were cut back, 3 bases at V and 0 bases at J, with 8 bases in the middle. Germline CDR1 is SGHTA and CDR2 is FQGTGA. In DNA form, the CDR3 reads TGTGCCAGCAGCTTCGACAATATGAACACTGAAGCTTTCTTT. Translating gives CASSFDNMNTEAFF.

The chain recombines TRBV6-1 with TRBJ2-7; 7 bases align to TRBD1. The CDR3 loop spans 15 amino acids. Germline V gene lookup returns CDR1 MNHNS and CDR2 SASEGT. J gave up 2 bases and V 3 bases, and 7 bases lay outside the gene matches. The CDR3 spells CASSERKGQPYEQYF. The CDR3 DNA reads TGTGCCAGCAGTGAGAGGAAGGGACAGCCCTACGAGCAGTACTTC.

This clone was observed a handful of times. The chain couples TRBV30 to TRBJ2-4; a weak D match, TRBD2 (5 bases). V was shortened by 0 bases and J by 7 bases, with 7 bases between the two germline ends. Germline CDR1 GTSNPN, CDR2 SVGIG (reference sequence). This CDR3 is 12 amino acids long. CDR3: CAWSVGGNIQYF. The DNA of the CDR3 is TGTGCCTGGAGTGTAGGCGGGAACATTCAGTACTTC.

The chain recombines TRBV6-5 with TRBJ1-1; D possibly corresponds to TRBD1 (5 bases). Looked up from germline, CDR1 is MNHEY and CDR2 is SVGAGI. Trimming stripped 4 bases from V and 1 base from J, with 10 bases between. The CDR3 loop spans 14 amino acids. CDR3 in DNA: TGTGCCAGCAGTTCCCTTCAGGGGAACACTGAAGCTTTCTTT. It specifies CASSSLQGNTEAFF.